This T cell receptor beta chain was sequenced in a study of T cell repertoires and HLA-DP antigens. In regard to this clone: Its antigen is still unknown.

CD4+ T cells, purified by negative selection, averaged 97.7% purity. Primers targeted 54 TRBV and 13 TRBJ segments. Deep-resolution sequencing targeted some 200,000 T cell genomes in pre-culture CD4+ samples. Clones were sequenced by immunoSEQ multiplex PCR, and TCRdb holds only the in-frame ones, with some missing. The table has around 70,000 clones, about 80% seen once. Overall study findings and caveats: The CD4+ repertoire was not split into naive and memory.

V lost 6 bases to trimming and J lost 1 base; unmatched junction nucleotides: 9. The CDR3 consists of 15 residues. Germline V gene sequence: CDR1 SNHLY, CDR2 FYNNEI. The chain links TRBV2 to TRBJ2-7, with TRBD1 matching over 7 bases. Sequenced: CD4+ T cells from PBMCs. This clonotype originated in a man aged 55-75 years in good health and CMV-seronegative. As DNA, the CDR3 is TGTGCCAGCAGCCGGACAGGCCAAGGATCCTACGAGCAGTACGTC. Translating it yields CASSRTGQGSYEQYV.